A single sample is the source of the 26 T cell receptor beta chains below, sequenced in a study of T-cell memory formation after mild COVID-19 (dated by TCRdb to about 2021). The library was built by means of 5' RACE. The sequencer was an Illumina NovaSeq 6000. TCRdb ran its own pipeline on the public reads, namely fastp trimming at Q25 and MiXCR clone calling, and kept in-frame beta chains. Here each entry gathers all rows of one CDR3 protein and keeps the most common genes and DNA. The sample table contains approximately 480,000 distinct CDR3 sequences; only one count was recorded for roughly 18% of them. The ten top clones hold approximately 13% of the sample. The sequencing input was PBMCs or a T cell subset sorted from them (not recorded which). The receptors derive from an adult woman who had mild COVID-19 (a few samples of this study predate the infection). The sample titles of this study are shuffled in the database, so cell type and time point are left out; the donor was told from shared clones.

In this sample, this clonotype turned up a few times. V gene TRBV12-3 or TRBV12-4 combines with J gene TRBJ2-1; 8 bases match TRBD1. The CDR3 consists of 12 residues. V shed 5 bases, J shed 15 bases, and the junction held 9 bases outside the gene matches. CDR3 DNA sequence: TGTGCCAGCAGTGCACTCAGACAGGGGTCGTTCTTC. It codes for CASSALRQGSFF.

CDR3 loop: CSARDAFRDRAYNEQFF. The CDR3 DNA is TGCAGTGCTAGAGACGCGTTCCGGGACAGAGCGTACAATGAGCAGTTCTTC. The chain is built from TRBV20-1 and TRBJ2-1, with 7 bases aligning to TRBD1. Germline trimming cut 0 bases from V and 4 bases from J; bases unmatched to any gene: 12. The germline gives CDR1 DFQATT, CDR2 SNEGSKA (reference sequence). The length of the CDR3 is 17 residues.

This clonotype was observed at least ten times. This chain links TRBV12-3 or TRBV12-4 with TRBJ2-3; 8 positions agree with TRBD2. The CDR3 totals 16 residues. Losses at the gene ends were 5 bases for V and 0 bases for J; bases not matched to a gene: 7. The CDR3 protein is CASSQGLAPSTDTQYF. CDR3 in DNA: TGTGCCAGCAGTCAAGGACTAGCTCCAAGCACAGATACGCAGTATTTT.

Only one count was recorded for this clonotype. V usage is TRBV11-2 and J usage is TRBJ2-7, with a tentative D call TRBD2 (6 bases). CDR3 length equals 17 residues. Germline values: CDR1 SGHAT, CDR2 FQNNGV. V was trimmed by 3 bases and J by 1 base, leaving 19 bases between them. CDR3 residues: CASSLGTGGRPSYEQYF. The CDR3 DNA is TGTGCCAGCAGCTTGGGGACTGGGGGGAGGCCTTCCTACGAGCAGTACTTC.

The sample holds a few counts of this clonotype. The chain has TRBV20-1 and TRBJ2-7, with D possibly matching TRBD2 (5 bases). The germline gives CDR1 DFQATT, CDR2 SNEGSKA (reference sequence). V was cut by 3 bases and J by 3 bases, with 21 bases left in between. The CDR3 consists of 16 residues. Written as DNA, the CDR3 is TGCAGTGCTAGGGCCGGGCAGTCGGGGATGCACTACGAGCAGTACTTC. Amino acid sequence: CSARAGQSGMHYEQYF.

This clonotype was observed a handful of times. The chain uses TRBV11-2 and TRBJ2-3; the D is unclear. There are 14 residues in the CDR3. Deletions cut 1 base from V and 3 bases from J, with 8 bases between. The germline V gene has CDR1 SGHAT and CDR2 FQNNGV. CDR3 in DNA: TGTGCCAGCAGCTTAGGGACGGAGACAGATACGCAGTATTTT. It is translated as CASSLGTETDTQYF. The full variable domain, with the rest looked up from reference TRBV11-2 and TRBJ2-3, is EAGVAQSPRYKIIEKRQSVAFWCNPISGHATLYWYQQILGQGPKLLIQFQNNGVVDDSQLPKDRFSAERLKGVDSTLKIQPAKLEDSAVYLCASSLGTETDTQYFGPGTRLTVL.

This clonotype was observed a few times. The chain recombines TRBV18 with TRBJ2-5; 8 bases map to TRBD1. V dropped 3 bases and J dropped 6; count of bases not matched to a gene: 6. Looked up from germline, CDR1 is KGHSH and CDR2 is LQKENI. CDR3 length equals 14 residues. The CDR3 loop reads CASSPGRQGKTQYF. The CDR3 region has the DNA TGTGCCAGCTCACCCGGGAGACAGGGGAAGACCCAGTACTTC.

With respect to this clonotype: A much larger clonotype is one base distant, so this may be a read error. The chain carries TRBV10-3 and TRBJ2-3; D not certain. CDR1 and CDR2 from the germline V gene are ENHRY and SYGVKD. The CDR3 is 13 residues long. Deletions cut 6 bases from V and 0 bases from J, with 7 bases between. The CDR3 nucleotides are TGTGCCATCAGCCCCCGCAGCACAGATACGCAGTATTTT. Translation: CAISPRSTDTQYF.

The rearrangement uses TRBV12-3 or TRBV12-4 and TRBJ2-2; TRBD1 or TRBD2 may be the D gene (5 bases each). The CDR3 is made up of 13 amino acids. Trimming took off 3 bases at V and 6 bases at J, with 8 bases between the two ends. The CDR3 DNA reads TGTGCCAGCAGTTTGGTGGGGGCCGGGGAGCTGTTTTTT. This encodes CASSLVGAGELFF.

The V call is TRBV5-5, the J call TRBJ2-2, with D perhaps matching TRBD1 (5 bases). The CDR3 covers 15 residues. The germline CDR1 and CDR2 sequences are SGHKS and YYEKEE (reference sequence). V was pared by 0 bases and J by 2 bases, with 8 bases between. The CDR3 region is CASSLVTDNTGELFF. The CDR3 DNA sequence: TGTGCCAGCAGCTTGGTGACAGACAACACCGGGGAGCTGTTTTTT.

The chain couples TRBV6-1 to TRBJ2-5; 9 positions match TRBD1. J lost 5 bases, V lost 1 base, and 5 bases had no gene match. This CDR3 is 15 amino acids long. The germline gives CDR1 MNHNS, CDR2 SASEGT. CDR3 residues: CASSEEDRGWETQYF. CDR3 nucleotide sequence: TGTGCCAGCAGTGAAGAGGACAGGGGATGGGAGACCCAGTACTTC.

The chain employs TRBV9 and TRBJ1-2, with D possibly being TRBD1 (6 bases). The V and J ends lost 0 bases and 7 bases respectively, with 13 bases between them. Germline V gene sequence: CDR1 SGDLS, CDR2 YYNGEE. The CDR3 is made up of 14 amino acids. The CDR3 protein is CASSVVGGLSGYTF. DNA for the CDR3: TGTGCCAGCAGCGTAGTAGGGGGGCTTTCTGGCTACACCTTC.

The chain combines TRBV7-9 with TRBJ2-1; perhaps TRBD2 as D (6 bases). V shed 0 bases and J shed 5 bases, with 11 bases lying between them. Germline CDR1 is SEHNR and CDR2 is FQNEAQ (reference sequence). The CDR3 spans 15 residues. The chain's CDR3 is CASSLAGRSHNEQFF. In DNA form, the CDR3 reads TGTGCCAGCAGCTTAGCGGGGAGGAGCCACAATGAGCAGTTCTTC.

This clonotype was observed a few times. This chain's CDR3 is CSVGGPVEAFF. CDR3 DNA: TGCAGCGTTGGAGGGCCGGTTGAAGCTTTCTTT. The chain is built from TRBV29-1 and TRBJ1-1; the D is unclear. Per germline, CDR1 SQVTM and CDR2 ANQGSEA. The CDR3 has 11 residues. The V end lost 4 bases, the J end lost 7 bases, and 10 bases lay between the germline ends.

The chain couples TRBV18 to TRBJ1-2; a weak D match, TRBD1 (5 bases). Trimming took 3 bases from V and 8 from J, leaving 13 bases between them. Germline V gene sequence: CDR1 KGHSH, CDR2 LQKENI. This CDR3 comprises 13 residues. The CDR3 DNA is TGTGCCAGCTCACCCCAGGGTTTTGAAGGCTACACCTTC. It is translated as CASSPQGFEGYTF.

The V and J genes are TRBV7-3 and TRBJ2-5, with D perhaps TRBD2 (6 bases). V was cut by 5 bases and J by 5 bases, with 15 bases left in between. The CDR3 covers 14 residues. Germline lookup yields CDR1 SGHTA and CDR2 FQGTGA. The CDR3 sequence is CASSVARGHETQYF. The CDR3 nucleotides read TGTGCCAGCAGCGTTGCGCGGGGTCACGAGACCCAGTACTTC.

The chain links TRBV27 to TRBJ2-5, with D possibly being TRBD1 (6 bases). Germline lookup yields CDR1 MNHEY and CDR2 SMNVEV (reference sequence). This CDR3 has 14 residues. The V end was cut by 6 bases, the J end by 2 bases, with 13 bases between. The CDR3 region is CASRMLGAQETQYF. The CDR3 nucleotides are TGTGCCAGCAGGATGCTGGGGGCACAAGAGACCCAGTACTTC.

About this clonotype itself: A junction end diverges from the germline sequence, so it may reflect a read error. The V call is TRBV29-1, the J call TRBJ2-7, with 7 bases aligning to TRBD1. From germline, CDR1 is SQVTM and CDR2 ANQGSEA. The CDR3 sequence is 15 residues long. CDR3 nucleotides: TGCAGCGTTTCCGTAGGGACAGCAGTCTCCTATGAGCAGTACTTC. Protein: CSVSVGTAVSYEQYF.

This clonotype was found a few times. The V gene is TRBV19, the J gene TRBJ2-1; 9 nucleotides agree with TRBD2. Germline-derived CDR1 and CDR2 are LNHDA and SQIVND (reference sequence). The V gene end was trimmed by 3 bases and the J gene end by 6 bases; junction bases not matched to a gene: 6. The CDR3 contains 15 residues. Here the CDR3 reads CASSIGGRAFNEQFF. The CDR3 DNA is TGTGCCAGTAGTATCGGCGGGAGGGCCTTCAATGAGCAGTTCTTC.

There are a few counts of this clonotype. The chain carries TRBV12-3 or TRBV12-4 and TRBJ2-6; D is unclear. This CDR3 has 18 amino acids. V lost 2 bases to trimming and J lost 0 bases, with 14 bases between them. CDR3 nucleotides: TGTGCCAGCAGTTTATACTGGGCAGTCAGCTCTGGGGCCAACGTCCTGACTTTC. Amino acids: CASSLYWAVSSGANVLTF.

This clonotype was seen only a few times. The chain combines TRBV24-1 with TRBJ2-1; 8 positions match TRBD2. Germline CDR1 is KGHDR and CDR2 is SFDVKD. The ends lost 1 base at V and 6 bases at J; junction bases unmatched: 10. CDR3 length: 17 amino acids. CDR3 region: CATSDLRSAGGPNEQFF. In DNA form, the CDR3 reads TGTGCCACCAGTGATTTACGGTCGGCGGGAGGCCCCAATGAGCAGTTCTTC.

The J gene is TRBJ2-7, the V gene TRBV6-2 or TRBV6-3; 8 bases line up with TRBD2. This CDR3 has 18 residues. Germline V CDR1 and CDR2: MNHEY, SVGEGT. The V segment lost 0 bases and the J segment 0 bases; nucleotides outside the gene matches: 10. CDR3 region: CASSYSKEREWSSYEQYF. CDR3 DNA sequence: TGTGCCAGCAGTTACTCGAAGGAGCGGGAGTGGAGCTCCTACGAGCAGTACTTC.

This clonotype was seen only a few times. V usage is TRBV7-6 and J usage is TRBJ1-5; no clear D gene. The CDR3 is made up of 13 amino acids. V dropped 2 bases and J dropped 6 bases, with 8 bases sitting between them. Germline V gives CDR1 SGHVS, CDR2 FNYEAQ. The chain's CDR3 is CASSLLGSQPQHF. The CDR3 DNA reads TGTGCCAGCAGCTTACTGGGGAGTCAGCCCCAGCATTTT.

The genes are TRBV11-2 and TRBJ1-5; D uncertain. V lost 1 base and J lost 6, with 10 bases in between. The CDR3 loop spans 14 amino acids. CDR1 and CDR2 (germline): SGHAT, FQNNGV. The CDR3 loop is CASSLGLRGQPQHF. In DNA, the CDR3 is TGTGCCAGCAGCTTAGGCCTCCGGGGTCAGCCCCAGCATTTT.

This clonotype was observed a few times. The chain is built from TRBV18 and TRBJ1-1; maybe TRBD1 (5 bases). Germline CDR1 and CDR2: KGHSH and LQKENI. V shed 3 bases and J shed 6 bases, with 14 bases lying between them. There are 14 residues in the CDR3. DNA of the CDR3: TGTGCCAGCTCACCCGGGGTAGGGGTCTCTGAAGCTTTCTTT. Protein sequence: CASSPGVGVSEAFF.

This clonotype was seen more than once but under ten times. This chain connects TRBV5-1 to TRBJ2-7; D gene uncertain. With 4 bases removed from V and 3 bases from J, the gap between germline ends came to 14 bases. The germline V gene has CDR1 SGHRS and CDR2 YFSETQ. The CDR3 contains 14 residues. In DNA form, the CDR3 reads TGCGCCAGCAGCCCGTGGGCGGCCAGCTACGAGCAGTACTTC. It translates to CASSPWAASYEQYF.